Included here is one T cell receptor beta chain sequence, with context. CDR1 SEHNR and CDR2 FQNEAQ come from the germline V gene (reference sequence). V gave up 5 bases and J gave up 9 bases; unmatched junction bases: 9. This CDR3 is 14 amino acids long. This specimen belongs to a study of blood T cell repertoires in COVID-19. Using immunoSEQ multiplex PCR, the repertoire was profiled, and TCRdb retains in-frame clones only, with some absent. The sample shows about 170,000 clones, 80% to 90% of them seen only once. This chain connects TRBV7-9 to TRBJ2-1; 8 bases fit TRBD2. The clonotype originates from an elderly woman with acute or convalescent COVID-19. Material for sequencing was peripheral blood. The DNA of the CDR3 is TGTGCCAGCAGCCCACGGGGGGGCGGGGTTGAGCAGTTCTTC. The encoded protein is CASSPRGGGVEQFF.